The TCR beta chain under discussion was sequenced for a study of cytomegalovirus exposure and HLA in healthy donors. Study outcomes and limitations: Roughly uniform sequencing depth across donors was assumed, possibly incorrectly.

This CDR3 contains 19 residues. Germline assignment: CDR1 MNHNS and CDR2 SASEGT. Trimming removed 3 bases from V and 0 bases from J; junction bases left unmatched: 13. The table lists this clone with a few counts. What it binds is unknown. Primers: 60 Vbeta forward and 13 Jbeta reverse. The data were produced by immunoSEQ multiplex PCR, yet TCRdb's version contains in-frame clones alone and is incomplete. The table shows about 170,000 clones, with roughly three quarters occurring only once. The sequence derives from a woman aged 45 to 65 in good health and CMV-seronegative. The chain joins TRBV6-1 to TRBJ1-3, with 8 bases aligning to TRBD1. Sample: PBMCs. This CDR3 is CASSDPVGQGVRSGNTIYF. The CDR3 bases are TGTGCCAGCAGTGATCCCGTCGGACAGGGTGTCCGCTCTGGAAACACCATATATTTT.